The clone carrying this T cell receptor (beta chain) was detected only a few times. The antigen remains undetermined. The sample belongs to a study of TIL therapy for anti-PD-1-resistant metastatic lung cancer. Points from the study as a whole: Treatment-naive, never-smoker and oncogene-addicted patients were overrepresented in this highly selected cohort.

Sample time point: pre-treatment sample, taken before nivolumab and TIL therapy. Most excised metastases sampled were pleural nodules or supraclavicular lymph nodes. Tumor harvest preceded PD-1/PD-L1 blockade, followed by nivolumab treatment. Trimming removed 2 bases from V and 5 bases from J, with 6 bases in between. The CDR3 length is 12 residues. CDR1 and CDR2 (germline): SGHRS, YFSETQ. The immunoSEQ assay was v3. TCRdb keeps only in-frame clones here, not all; method: immunoSEQ multiplex PCR. This table holds about 10,000 clones, around 54% found once. V usage is TRBV5-1 and J usage is TRBJ2-3; D unresolved. The receptor comes from a person aged 25-80 years with non-small cell lung cancer. The sample here was tumor tissue, taken at baseline. The CDR3 sequence is CASSFTGDTQYF. CDR3 coding DNA: TGCGCCAGCAGCTTCACTGGAGATACGCAGTATTTT. The variable domain in full, completed from reference TRBV5-1 and TRBJ2-3, reads KAGVTQTPRYLIKTRGQQVTLSCSPISGHRSVSWYQQTPGQGLQFLFEYFSETQRNKGNFPGRFSGRQFSNSRSEMNVSTLELGDSALYLCASSFTGDTQYFGPGTRLTVL.